The sequence of this T cell receptor (beta chain) was determined in a study of T-cell memory formation after mild COVID-19. Study context: Clusters of TCRs were largely donor specific.

MiXCR, applied by TCRdb to the 5' RACE reads, yields one record per CDR3 protein. This sample has some 130,000 distinct CDR3 sequences; 20% to 25% occur once, and the top ten carry around a quarter. This clonotype was counted once. Antigen specificity is unknown. Broader study findings: Pre-infection memory carried some responding clones, suggesting that cross-reactive memory joined.

CDR1 and CDR2 (germline): SGHDT, YYEEEE. CDR3 length equals 15 residues. V was shortened by 0 bases and J by 0 bases, with 7 bases between the two germline ends. This clonotype originated in an adult woman who had mild COVID-19 (a few samples of this study predate the infection). Cell type and time point are not known. The specimen was PBMCs or a T cell subset sorted from them (not recorded which). J is TRBJ2-1 and V is TRBV5-6; no clear D gene. The CDR3 region has the DNA TGTGCCAGCAGCTTGGAACGGTTCTCCTACAATGAGCAGTTCTTC. Translation gives CASSLERFSYNEQFF.